Included here is one T cell receptor beta chain sequence, with context. No antigen is known for it. One end of the junction varies from germline; a read error may be responsible. This entry is derived from a study of T cells in Graves' hyperthyroidism and ophthalmopathy. Overall study findings and caveats: In validation, the model predicted ophthalmopathy. These predictions came a median about 6.5 months before onset. Blood samples included most of the expanded thyroid clonotypes exceeding 0.001. Ophthalmopathy stood apart from stable hyperthyroidism in a 13 V-J model.

What was amplified from RNA transcripts were TCR beta CDR3 regions. In the first-round RT-PCR of the TCR CDR3, the HTBI primer set was used. MiXCR was run by TCRdb on the multiplex PCR reads, yielding one entry per CDR3 protein. In the table there are about 600,000 distinct CDR3 sequences, 14% of which are singletons. Germline loops: CDR1 DFQATT, CDR2 SNEGSKA (reference sequence). CDR3 length: 16 residues. The sample comprised blood. The source of this sequence is a woman aged 45-65 years with Graves' ophthalmopathy. The chain links TRBV20-1 to TRBJ2-5; TRBD2 agrees at 11 bases. In DNA form, the CDR3 reads TGCAGTGCCCTAGCCTACGGGACTAGCGGACAAGGGACCCAGTACTTC. The encoded protein is CSALAYGTSGQGTQYF.